These T cell receptor beta chains were read from a single sample in a study of cytomegalovirus exposure and HLA in healthy donors. TCRdb's copy holds only in-frame clones and misses some; the assay was immunoSEQ multiplex PCR. The table lists roughly 70,000 clones, approximately 96% of them singletons. Material for sequencing was PBMCs. Receptors were obtained from a man younger than 35 in good health and CMV-seronegative. Each CDR3 is given with its conserved first and last residue. Each record gives: CDR3 DNA, CDR3 protein, clone size, D gene, V gene, J gene. A D gene is named only where the DNA matches it firmly. A row's size may be missing; if present it is once, few, many or a size class.

CDR3 DNA: TGTGCCTGGAGTCCCACAGGGAGTGAAGCTTTCTTT
CDR3 protein: CAWSPTGSEAFF
clone size: -
D gene: -
V gene: TRBV30
J gene: TRBJ1-1

CDR3 DNA: TGTGCCAGCGGTCGACCCAGGGAGACCCAGTACTTC
CDR3 protein: CASGRPRETQYF
clone size: -
D gene: -
V gene: TRBV7-2
J gene: TRBJ2-5

CDR3 DNA: TGTGCCAGCAGTTTGGCTGGGACTGCCTACGAGCAGTACTTC
CDR3 protein: CASSLAGTAYEQYF
clone size: once
D gene: -
V gene: TRBV28
J gene: TRBJ2-7

CDR3 DNA: TGTGCCCGAAAACCCCAACAGGGGGCCGATCAGCCCCAGCATTTT
CDR3 protein: CARKPQQGADQPQHF
clone size: -
D gene: TRBD1
V gene: TRBV19
J gene: TRBJ1-5

CDR3 DNA: TGCGCCAGCAGCCACCTACAAAAGATGAAGGGGGACACTGAAGCTTTCTTT
CDR3 protein: CASSHLQKMKGDTEAFF
clone size: -
D gene: -
V gene: TRBV4-3
J gene: TRBJ1-1

CDR3 DNA: TGTGCCGCGAAGGGACCACCGAGCGGGGGTAGCACAGATACGCAGTATTTT
CDR3 protein: CAAKGPPSGGSTDTQYF
clone size: -
D gene: TRBD2
V gene: TRBV10-3
J gene: TRBJ2-3

CDR3 DNA: TGTGCCAGCAGCCCCCAGGACAGGGGGACTGAAGCTTTCTTT
CDR3 protein: CASSPQDRGTEAFF
clone size: -
D gene: TRBD1
V gene: TRBV2
J gene: TRBJ1-1

CDR3 DNA: TGTGCCAGCAGTCCGCGGACTAGCGCAGATACGCAGTATTTT
CDR3 protein: CASSPRTSADTQYF
clone size: -
D gene: TRBD2
V gene: TRBV27
J gene: TRBJ2-3

CDR3 DNA: TGCAGCGCCCGACCAGGGGGCACTGAAGCTTTCTTT
CDR3 protein: CSARPGGTEAFF
clone size: -
D gene: TRBD1
V gene: TRBV29-1
J gene: TRBJ1-1

CDR3 DNA: TGTGCCAGCAGCTTATATGGCGGGGGAGGCACAGATACGCAGTATTTT
CDR3 protein: CASSLYGGGGTDTQYF
clone size: -
D gene: TRBD2
V gene: TRBV5-8
J gene: TRBJ2-3

CDR3 DNA: TGTGCCAGCAGCTTAGCGTCACAGATCCATATAACTTTT
CDR3 protein: CASSLASQIHITF
clone size: -
D gene: -
V gene: TRBV11-1
J gene: TRBJ1-1

CDR3 DNA: TGTGCCAGCAACGGAAAGTCCAGGGCGGAGGGGGAGCAGTACTTC
CDR3 protein: CASNGKSRAEGEQYF
clone size: -
D gene: -
V gene: TRBV6-1
J gene: TRBJ2-7

CDR3 DNA: TGTGCCAGCAGCGAAATTCAGGGGGCAGAGGTTAGGAATGGCTACACCTTC
CDR3 protein: CASSEIQGAEVRNGYTF
clone size: -
D gene: TRBD1
V gene: TRBV7-9
J gene: TRBJ1-2

CDR3 DNA: TGTGCCAGCACCCCCGGTGGCTCTGGAAACACCATATATTTT
CDR3 protein: CASTPGGSGNTIYF
clone size: -
D gene: -
V gene: TRBV9
J gene: TRBJ1-3

CDR3 DNA: TGCGCCAGCAGCCAGGTCGAGACAGGGTACGGCTACACCTTC
CDR3 protein: CASSQVETGYGYTF
clone size: -
D gene: TRBD1
V gene: TRBV4-1
J gene: TRBJ1-2

CDR3 DNA: TGTGCCAGCAGGATGTGGCGGGGGGACTACAATGAGCAGTTCTTC
CDR3 protein: CASRMWRGDYNEQFF
clone size: -
D gene: TRBD2
V gene: TRBV27
J gene: TRBJ2-1

CDR3 DNA: TGTGCCAGCAGCGCCCGGACAGGGCTCCACGAGCAGTACTTC
CDR3 protein: CASSARTGLHEQYF
clone size: -
D gene: TRBD1
V gene: TRBV9
J gene: TRBJ2-7

CDR3 DNA: TGTGCCAGCTCACCACCGAACTGGAGGACAGTTATGAACACTGAAGCTTTCTTT
CDR3 protein: CASSPPNWRTVMNTEAFF
clone size: -
D gene: -
V gene: TRBV18
J gene: TRBJ1-1

CDR3 DNA: TGTGCCAGCAGCCAAGGGGCGGACCTCGTGCAGGGTTCACCCCTCCACTTT
CDR3 protein: CASSQGADLVQGSPLHF
clone size: -
D gene: -
V gene: TRBV4-2
J gene: TRBJ1-6

CDR3 DNA: TGTGCCAGCAGCTTAGCGCTGAGCGACAGGGGCGGCTACGAGCAGTACTTC
CDR3 protein: CASSLALSDRGGYEQYF
clone size: -
D gene: TRBD1
V gene: TRBV7-9
J gene: TRBJ2-7

CDR3 DNA: TGTGCCAGCAGCTTAGATCGCGGTCCTTACGAGCAGTACTTC
CDR3 protein: CASSLDRGPYEQYF
clone size: -
D gene: -
V gene: TRBV7-6
J gene: TRBJ2-7

CDR3 DNA: TGTGCCAGCAGCTTACTAGAAAGCGAGACCCAGTACTTC
CDR3 protein: CASSLLESETQYF
clone size: -
D gene: -
V gene: TRBV2
J gene: TRBJ2-5

CDR3 DNA: TGTGCCAGCAGCTACACCCGTGGTAGCGGATACAATGAGCAGTTCTTC
CDR3 protein: CASSYTRGSGYNEQFF
clone size: -
D gene: -
V gene: TRBV9
J gene: TRBJ2-1

CDR3 DNA: TGTGCCAGTAGTCCTTGGACAGGGAGGTACGATCAGCCCCAGCATTTT
CDR3 protein: CASSPWTGRYDQPQHF
clone size: -
D gene: TRBD1
V gene: TRBV19
J gene: TRBJ1-5

CDR3 DNA: TGTGCCAGCAGTACCGCCCTCCAGGGTGATCAGCCCCAGCATTTT
CDR3 protein: CASSTALQGDQPQHF
clone size: -
D gene: -
V gene: TRBV27
J gene: TRBJ1-5

CDR3 DNA: TGCAGTGCCAGGGAGGGGTACGAGCAGTACTTC
CDR3 protein: CSAREGYEQYF
clone size: -
D gene: TRBD2
V gene: TRBV20-1
J gene: TRBJ2-7

CDR3 DNA: TGTGCCAGCAGCGTAGAGACAGTTTTGAACACTGAAGCTTTCTTT
CDR3 protein: CASSVETVLNTEAFF
clone size: -
D gene: -
V gene: TRBV13
J gene: TRBJ1-1

CDR3 DNA: TGTGCCAGCTTAAAGAGGGACTCAGAGCAGTTCTTC
CDR3 protein: CASLKRDSEQFF
clone size: -
D gene: -
V gene: TRBV2
J gene: TRBJ2-1

CDR3 DNA: TGTGCCAGCAACAGTATAAAGACAGGGGGCGCCGGGGAGCTGTTTTTT
CDR3 protein: CASNSIKTGGAGELFF
clone size: -
D gene: TRBD1
V gene: TRBV28
J gene: TRBJ2-2

CDR3 DNA: TGTGCCAGCTCACCCGGGACAGGGATCTCTGGAAACACCATATATTTT
CDR3 protein: CASSPGTGISGNTIYF
clone size: -
D gene: TRBD1
V gene: TRBV18
J gene: TRBJ1-3

CDR3 DNA: TGTGCCATCAGGGCATATGGAGGGGGCGGGTTTAACACTGAAGCTTTCTTT
CDR3 protein: CAIRAYGGGGFNTEAFF
clone size: -
D gene: TRBD1
V gene: TRBV10-3
J gene: TRBJ1-1

CDR3 DNA: TGTGCCACCAGCCCCAAAACCGGGGGAGAGCAGTACTTC
CDR3 protein: CATSPKTGGEQYF
clone size: -
D gene: -
V gene: TRBV15
J gene: TRBJ2-7

CDR3 DNA: TGTGCCAGCAGCGCTGGACAGGGGGCGTCCGGGGAGCAGTACTTC
CDR3 protein: CASSAGQGASGEQYF
clone size: once
D gene: TRBD1
V gene: TRBV9
J gene: TRBJ2-7

CDR3 DNA: TGCAGCGTTGAAGCTACAGGGTACTATGGCTACACCTTC
CDR3 protein: CSVEATGYYGYTF
clone size: -
D gene: -
V gene: TRBV29-1
J gene: TRBJ1-2

CDR3 DNA: TGTGCCAGCTCACCAGAGGCGGTAAAACTGTTTTTT
CDR3 protein: CASSPEAVKLFF
clone size: -
D gene: -
V gene: TRBV18
J gene: TRBJ1-4

CDR3 DNA: TGTGCCAGCAGCTTATCATTGGGCCAGGGTAGTTATGGCTACACCTTC
CDR3 protein: CASSLSLGQGSYGYTF
clone size: -
D gene: -
V gene: TRBV7-2
J gene: TRBJ1-2

CDR3 DNA: TGCAGTGCCAAGAGGGACTACGAGCAGTACTTC
CDR3 protein: CSAKRDYEQYF
clone size: -
D gene: -
V gene: TRBV20-1
J gene: TRBJ2-7

CDR3 DNA: TGTGCCAGCAGCCAGCGGATGGGGCGCAACTCTGGAAACACCATATATTTT
CDR3 protein: CASSQRMGRNSGNTIYF
clone size: -
D gene: -
V gene: TRBV14
J gene: TRBJ1-3

CDR3 DNA: TGTGCCAGCAGTCCTGGGAGGGCCGCCTACAATGAGCAGTTCTTC
CDR3 protein: CASSPGRAAYNEQFF
clone size: -
D gene: TRBD2
V gene: TRBV6-1
J gene: TRBJ2-1

CDR3 DNA: TGTGCCAGCAGCTTTGGGACAGGAGCCTACGAGCAGTACTTC
CDR3 protein: CASSFGTGAYEQYF
clone size: -
D gene: TRBD1
V gene: TRBV11-2
J gene: TRBJ2-7

CDR3 DNA: TGTGCCAGCAGCTTAGGCGGCAGTCAAGAGACCCAGTACTTC
CDR3 protein: CASSLGGSQETQYF
clone size: -
D gene: -
V gene: TRBV7-3
J gene: TRBJ2-5

CDR3 DNA: TGTGCTAGTGGTTTGGTACAAGGAATCAGGGACATCGCAGGACATGGCTACACCTTC
CDR3 protein: CASGLVQGIRDIAGHGYTF
clone size: -
D gene: -
V gene: TRBV12-5
J gene: TRBJ1-2

CDR3 DNA: TGCGCCAGCAGCTTGGGGACTAGCGTTGGCTGGGAGACCCAGTACTTC
CDR3 protein: CASSLGTSVGWETQYF
clone size: -
D gene: TRBD2
V gene: TRBV5-1
J gene: TRBJ2-5

CDR3 DNA: TGCGCCAGCAGCCAAGCTCAGACTGGAACTGAAGCTTTCTTT
CDR3 protein: CASSQAQTGTEAFF
clone size: -
D gene: -
V gene: TRBV4-1
J gene: TRBJ1-1

CDR3 DNA: TGTGCCAGCCAATCCAGGGCAGCTAATGAAAAACTGTTTTTT
CDR3 protein: CASQSRAANEKLFF
clone size: once
D gene: -
V gene: TRBV19
J gene: TRBJ1-4

CDR3 DNA: TGTGCCAGCAGTGTTAACCCGAGTCCCCCGGGGTTCGGCAATCAGCCCCAGCATTTT
CDR3 protein: CASSVNPSPPGFGNQPQHF
clone size: -
D gene: -
V gene: TRBV6-1
J gene: TRBJ1-5

CDR3 DNA: TGTGCCAGCAGTGAATATGGAGGGCGGCAAGAGACCCAGTACTTC
CDR3 protein: CASSEYGGRQETQYF
clone size: -
D gene: -
V gene: TRBV25-1
J gene: TRBJ2-5

CDR3 DNA: TGTGCCAGCAGCTTGTTACAACAGAACACTGAAGCTTTCTTT
CDR3 protein: CASSLLQQNTEAFF
clone size: -
D gene: -
V gene: TRBV5-5
J gene: TRBJ1-1

CDR3 DNA: TGTGCCAGTAGTATTAGGACAGACGGGCCCTCTGGGGCCAACGTCCTGACTTTC
CDR3 protein: CASSIRTDGPSGANVLTF
clone size: -
D gene: -
V gene: TRBV19
J gene: TRBJ2-6

CDR3 DNA: TGTGCCAGCAGCTTGGCCGCGGAACGAACTAATGAAAAACTGTTTTTT
CDR3 protein: CASSLAAERTNEKLFF
clone size: -
D gene: -
V gene: TRBV5-6
J gene: TRBJ1-4

CDR3 DNA: TGTGCCAGCAGTCTGGACAGGGTTAGGGGCTACACCTTC
CDR3 protein: CASSLDRVRGYTF
clone size: -
D gene: TRBD1
V gene: TRBV6-5
J gene: TRBJ1-2